These 18 T cell receptor beta chains were sequenced from one sample in a study of control samples from healthy donors and cancer patients. The assay was immunoSEQ multiplex PCR, and TCRdb's table has in-frame clones only and misses some. The repertoire has under 200,000 clones, 80% to 95% of them found once; the top ten carry 0.68%. The sequenced material came from blood. These receptors all come from a woman aged 25 to 39 in good health.

The rearrangement uses TRBV28 and TRBJ1-1, with 9 bases lining up with TRBD1. This CDR3 has 15 amino acids. Germline CDR1 MDHEN, CDR2 SYDVKM. V gave up 6 bases and J gave up 3 bases; unmatched junction bases: 8. The CDR3 loop reads CASSRPRDRDTEAFF. CDR3 nucleotides: TGTGCCAGCAGCCGCCCCCGGGACAGGGACACTGAAGCTTTCTTT.

This chain connects TRBV28 to TRBJ1-2, with 7 bases fitting TRBD1. This CDR3 is 13 amino acids long. Germline CDR1 and CDR2: MDHEN and SYDVKM. V was pared by 5 bases and J by 8 bases, with 8 bases of the junction left unmatched. DNA of the CDR3: TGTGCCAGCAGTATCGGGACAGTGGAGGGCTACACCTTC. This codes for CASSIGTVEGYTF.

V and J are TRBV7-9 and TRBJ2-1, with 8 bases lining up with TRBD2. Germline V CDR1 and CDR2: SEHNR, FQNEAQ (reference sequence). The CDR3 loop spans 13 amino acids. After removal of 3 bases from V and 7 bases from J, the junction contained 2 bases not matched to a gene. CDR3 region: CASSFLAGNEQFF. CDR3 DNA sequence: TGTGCCAGCAGCTTCTTAGCGGGGAATGAGCAGTTCTTC.

The V gene is TRBV11-1, the J gene TRBJ2-1; 8 nucleotides line up with TRBD2. The CDR3 extends over 14 amino acids. Germline CDR1 reads SGHAT; CDR2 reads FQDESV (reference sequence). Losses at the gene ends were 7 bases for V and 5 bases for J; bases not matched to a gene: 7. In nucleotides, the CDR3 is TGTGCCAGCACCCCGGGAGGGTGGGACAATGAGCAGTTCTTC. Its translation is CASTPGGWDNEQFF. Together with reference TRBV11-1 and TRBJ2-1, the CDR3 gives the full variable domain: EAEVAQSPRYKITEKSQAVAFWCDPISGHATLYWYRQILGQGPELLVQFQDESVVDDSQLPKDRFSAERLKGVDSTLKIQPAELGDSAMYLCASTPGGWDNEQFFGPGTRLTVL.

Note on this clone: Germline and junction disagree at one end, which may indicate a read error. This chain links TRBV4-1 with TRBJ1-2; D is undetermined. CDR1 is MGHRA and CDR2 is YSYEKL in the germline V gene. This CDR3 has 15 amino acids. This CDR3 reads CASSPRHAFNYGCTF. The CDR3 DNA sequence: TGCGCCAGCAGTCCGAGACACGCCTTTAACTATGGCTGCACCTTC.

This clone has only one observation. This chain connects TRBV2 to TRBJ1-5; the D is unclear. Deletions cut 0 bases from V and 0 bases from J, with 9 bases between. Germline V gene data show CDR1 as SNHLY and CDR2 as FYNNEI. This CDR3 is built from 16 residues. CDR3 DNA: TGTGCCAGCAGTGAAGCTAAGCTCTATAGCAATCAGCCCCAGCATTTT. Amino acids: CASSEAKLYSNQPQHF. Full variable domain (outside the CDR3, taken from reference TRBV2 and TRBJ1-5): EPEVTQTPSHQVTQMGQEVILRCVPISNHLYFYWYRQILGQKVEFLVSFYNNEISEKSEIFDDQFSVERPDGSNFTLKIRSTKLEDSAMYFCASSEAKLYSNQPQHFGDGTRLSIL.

The chain uses TRBV11-2 and TRBJ2-7; TRBD2 aligns across 11 bases. CDR3 length: 17 amino acids. The germline CDR1 and CDR2 sequences are SGHAT and FQNNGV. Trimming at V came to 2 bases and at J to 4 bases, leaving 10 bases not matched to a gene. The CDR3 sequence is CASSLYILAGVRYEQYF. The CDR3 nucleotides are TGTGCCAGCAGCTTATACATACTAGCGGGGGTACGGTACGAGCAGTACTTC.

V gene TRBV6-5 combines with J gene TRBJ1-3; 8 bases line up with TRBD1. Trimming at V came to 7 bases and at J to 4 bases, leaving 9 bases not matched to a gene. This CDR3 has 15 amino acids. In germline, CDR1 is MNHEY, CDR2 SVGAGI. CDR3 residues: CASTFQGAAGNTIYF. The CDR3 nucleotides read TGTGCCAGCACTTTCCAGGGGGCGGCCGGAAACACCATATATTTT.

The chain is built from TRBV3-1 (or the pseudogene TRBV3-2) and TRBJ1-2; 8 bases agree with TRBD1. Germline trimming cut 1 base from V and 7 bases from J; bases unmatched to any gene: 8. This CDR3 spans 15 amino acids. Looked up from germline, CDR1 is LGHDT and CDR2 is YNNKEL (reference sequence). This chain's CDR3 is CASSQVAGGDGGYTF. The CDR3, as DNA: TGTGCCAGCAGCCAAGTGGCAGGGGGCGATGGTGGCTACACCTTC.

In this sample, this clone turned up once. This chain's CDR3 is CASSDTSRQGESSPLHF. CDR3 bases: TGTGCCAGCAGTGACACATCCCGACAGGGGGAGAGTTCACCCCTCCACTTT. The chain is built from TRBV6-4 and TRBJ1-6; TRBD1 matches at 9 bases. Germline V gene lookup returns CDR1 MRHNA and CDR2 SNTAGT. The CDR3 has 17 residues. The trim removed 2 bases at V and 9 bases at J, leaving 11 bases unmatched.

The chain recombines TRBV14 with TRBJ2-7; D is uncertain. CDR1 and CDR2 (germline): SGHDN, FVKESK. The V and J ends lost 4 bases and 3 bases respectively, with 13 bases between them. The CDR3 is made up of 14 amino acids. CDR3 in DNA: TGTGCCAGCAGCCGGGATCACTTAAACTACGAGCAGTACTTC. Translating gives CASSRDHLNYEQYF.

This rearrangement joins TRBV12-3 or TRBV12-4 to TRBJ1-6; D gene uncertain. The V and J ends lost 6 bases and 9 bases respectively, with 12 bases between them. The CDR3 has 13 amino acids. The CDR3 DNA is TGTGCCAGCAGCCGATTCAGTGGTTCACCCCTCCACTTT. It is translated as CASSRFSGSPLHF.

J is TRBJ1-2 and V is TRBV28; D ambiguous. The germline V and J ends were trimmed by 6 bases and 4 bases, with 12 bases remaining between them. CDR1 MDHEN and CDR2 SYDVKM come from the germline V gene. The length of the CDR3 is 13 residues. DNA for the CDR3: TGTGCCAGCAGCCCCAATTGGGGCTATGGCTACACCTTC. Its translation: CASSPNWGYGYTF.

The J gene is TRBJ2-7, the V gene TRBV29-1, with D hard to call. Germline V lookup: CDR1 SQVTM, CDR2 ANQGSEA. V was trimmed by 4 bases and J by 0 bases, leaving 16 bases between them. The CDR3 is made up of 15 amino acids. The CDR3 loop reads CSVGVTRPRSYEQYF. The CDR3 bases are TGCAGCGTTGGAGTAACGCGACCACGCTCCTACGAGCAGTACTTC.

The rearrangement links TRBV5-4 to TRBJ2-5, with 11 bases matching TRBD2. Germline CDR1 SGHNT, CDR2 YYREEE (reference sequence). The V segment lost 4 bases and the J segment 5 bases; nucleotides outside the gene matches: 16. The CDR3 covers 18 residues. CDR3 bases: TGTGCCAGCAGCCGGGGGGTAGCGGGAGGGCCAGTTCGCGAGACCCAGTACTTC. This translates into CASSRGVAGGPVRETQYF.

The rearrangement uses TRBV2 and TRBJ1-2, with TRBD1 identical over 8 bases. Germline CDR1 and CDR2: SNHLY and FYNNEI. The CDR3 loop spans 15 amino acids. The V segment lost 6 bases and the J segment 4 bases; nucleotides outside the gene matches: 10. In DNA form, the CDR3 reads TGTGCCAGCAGCTCCGGACAGGGCCAACTCTATGGCTACACCTTC. Its translation is CASSSGQGQLYGYTF. The variable domain in full, completed from reference TRBV2 and TRBJ1-2, reads EPEVTQTPSHQVTQMGQEVILRCVPISNHLYFYWYRQILGQKVEFLVSFYNNEISEKSEIFDDQFSVERPDGSNFTLKIRSTKLEDSAMYFCASSSGQGQLYGYTFGSGTRLTVV.

J is TRBJ1-2 and V is TRBV27; TRBD1 agrees at 10 bases. Germline assignment: CDR1 MNHEY and CDR2 SMNVEV (reference sequence). The CDR3 is made up of 16 amino acids. With 5 bases clipped from V and 5 bases from J, the junction kept 11 bases outside the gene matches. CDR3 sequence: CASSRKTGGLWYGYTF. CDR3 bases: TGTGCCAGCAGTCGGAAGACAGGGGGCTTATGGTATGGCTACACCTTC.

This sequence joins TRBV27 and TRBJ1-6; the D is unclear. With 3 bases removed from V and 6 bases from J, the gap between germline ends came to 15 bases. Per germline, CDR1 MNHEY and CDR2 SMNVEV (reference sequence). The CDR3 covers 16 residues. CDR3 sequence (DNA): TGTGCCAGCAGTTTTTCAGTCGAGGCCCGTAATTCACCCCTCCACTTT. Translated, it gives CASSFSVEARNSPLHF.